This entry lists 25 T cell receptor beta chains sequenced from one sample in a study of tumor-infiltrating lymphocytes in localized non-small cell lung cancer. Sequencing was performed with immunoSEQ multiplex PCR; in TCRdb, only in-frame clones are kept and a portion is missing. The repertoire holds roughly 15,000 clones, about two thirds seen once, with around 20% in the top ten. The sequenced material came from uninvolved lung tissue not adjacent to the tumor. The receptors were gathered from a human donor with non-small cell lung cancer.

CDR3 DNA: TGTGCCAGCAGTGTTGAGCGGGGGGACCGAGAGACCCAGTACTTC. As protein: CASSVERGDRETQYF. This sequence joins TRBV6-1 and TRBJ2-5; TRBD2 matches 9 bases. Unmatched junction bases numbered 7, after V lost 4 bases and J lost 4 bases. Germline-derived CDR1 and CDR2 are MNHNS and SASEGT. The CDR3 is 15 amino acids.

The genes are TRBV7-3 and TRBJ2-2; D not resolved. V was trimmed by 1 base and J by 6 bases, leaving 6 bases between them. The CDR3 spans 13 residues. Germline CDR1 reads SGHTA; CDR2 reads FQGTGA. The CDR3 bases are TGTGCCAGCAGCTTAAAGGGATCCGGGGAGCTGTTTTTT. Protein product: CASSLKGSGELFF.

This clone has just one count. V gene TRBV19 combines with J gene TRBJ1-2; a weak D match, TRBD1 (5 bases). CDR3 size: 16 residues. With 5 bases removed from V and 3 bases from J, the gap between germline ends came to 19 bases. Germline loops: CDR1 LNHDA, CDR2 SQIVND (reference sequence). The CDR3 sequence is CASSEQSGTAYYGYTF. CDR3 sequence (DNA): TGTGCCAGTAGTGAGCAATCCGGGACGGCGTACTATGGCTACACCTTC.

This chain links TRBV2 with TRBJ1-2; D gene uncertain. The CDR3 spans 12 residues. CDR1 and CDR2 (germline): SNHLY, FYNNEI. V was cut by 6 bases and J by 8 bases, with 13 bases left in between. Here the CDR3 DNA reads TGTGCCAGCAGCGACAACATTTGGGGCTACACCTTC. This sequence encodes CASSDNIWGYTF.

CDR3 sequence reads: CASTKGRGSYGYTF. The CDR3, as DNA: TGTGCCAGCACCAAAGGGAGGGGGAGCTATGGCTACACCTTC. The chain combines TRBV6-1 with TRBJ1-2; tentatively, D is TRBD1 (6 bases). The V gene lost 7 bases and the J gene lost 4 bases, with 16 bases spanning the gap. CDR1 and CDR2 (germline): MNHNS, SASEGT. The CDR3 has 14 residues.

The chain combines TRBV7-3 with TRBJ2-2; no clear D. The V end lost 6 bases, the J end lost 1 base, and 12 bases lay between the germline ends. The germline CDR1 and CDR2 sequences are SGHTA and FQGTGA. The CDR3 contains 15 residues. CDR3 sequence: CASSPLQRNTGELFF. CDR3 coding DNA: TGTGCCAGCAGTCCCCTCCAGCGGAACACCGGGGAGCTGTTTTTT.

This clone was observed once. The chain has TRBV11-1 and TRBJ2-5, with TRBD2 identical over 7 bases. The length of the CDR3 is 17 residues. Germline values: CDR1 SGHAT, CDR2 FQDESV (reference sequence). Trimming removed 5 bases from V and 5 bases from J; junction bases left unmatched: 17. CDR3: CASSGGVVDPVGETQYF. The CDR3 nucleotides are TGTGCCAGCAGCGGGGGGGTCGTGGACCCGGTGGGGGAGACCCAGTACTTC.

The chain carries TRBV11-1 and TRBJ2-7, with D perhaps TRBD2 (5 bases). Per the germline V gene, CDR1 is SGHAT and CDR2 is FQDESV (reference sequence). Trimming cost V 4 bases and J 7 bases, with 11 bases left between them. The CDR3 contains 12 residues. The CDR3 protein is CASSSVGLEQYF. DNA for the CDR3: TGTGCCAGCAGCTCCGTAGGACTTGAGCAGTACTTC.

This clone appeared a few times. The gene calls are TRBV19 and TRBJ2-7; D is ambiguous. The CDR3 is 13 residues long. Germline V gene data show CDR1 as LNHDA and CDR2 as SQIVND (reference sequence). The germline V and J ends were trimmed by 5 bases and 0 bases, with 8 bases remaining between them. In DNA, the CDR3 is TGTGCCAGTAGTTACGAGAGCTCCTACGAGCAGTACTTC. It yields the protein CASSYESSYEQYF.

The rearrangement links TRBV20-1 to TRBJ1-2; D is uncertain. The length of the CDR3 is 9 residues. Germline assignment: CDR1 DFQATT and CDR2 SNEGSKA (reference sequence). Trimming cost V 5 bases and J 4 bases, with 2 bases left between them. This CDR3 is CSAAYGYTF. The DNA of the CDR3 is TGCAGTGCTGCCTATGGCTACACCTTC.

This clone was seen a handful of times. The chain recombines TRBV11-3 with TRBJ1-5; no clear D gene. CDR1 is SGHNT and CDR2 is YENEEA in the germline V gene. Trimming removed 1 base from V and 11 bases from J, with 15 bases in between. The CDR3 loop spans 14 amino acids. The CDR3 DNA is TGTGCCAGCAGCTTAGGTCTTTGTGGTGTGGCCCAGCATTTT. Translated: CASSLGLCGVAQHF.

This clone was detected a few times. CDR3 sequence: CASSKNLRENTEAFF. The CDR3 region has the DNA TGTGCCAGCAGCAAAAACTTACGAGAGAACACTGAAGCTTTCTTT. This chain connects TRBV7-9 to TRBJ1-1; the D is unclear. CDR3 length: 15 amino acids. V was trimmed by 5 bases and J by 1 base, leaving 14 bases between them. Germline lookup yields CDR1 SEHNR and CDR2 FQNEAQ (reference sequence).

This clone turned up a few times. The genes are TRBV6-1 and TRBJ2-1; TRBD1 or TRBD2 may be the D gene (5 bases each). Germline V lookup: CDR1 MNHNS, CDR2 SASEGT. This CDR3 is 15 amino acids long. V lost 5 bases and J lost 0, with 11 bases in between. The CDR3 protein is CASSSWGSSYNEQFF. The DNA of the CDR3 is TGTGCCAGCAGTTCTTGGGGGAGCTCCTACAATGAGCAGTTCTTC.

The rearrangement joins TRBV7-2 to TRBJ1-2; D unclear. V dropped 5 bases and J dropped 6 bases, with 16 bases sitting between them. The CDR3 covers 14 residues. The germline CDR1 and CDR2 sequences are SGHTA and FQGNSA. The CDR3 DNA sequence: TGTGCCAGCAGCAACCTCTACGGGAGGGATGGCTACACCTTC. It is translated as CASSNLYGRDGYTF.

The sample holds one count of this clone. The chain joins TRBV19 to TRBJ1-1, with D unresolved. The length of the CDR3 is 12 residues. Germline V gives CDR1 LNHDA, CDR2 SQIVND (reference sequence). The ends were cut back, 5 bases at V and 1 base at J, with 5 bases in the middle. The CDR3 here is CASSYTNTEAFF. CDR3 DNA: TGTGCCAGTAGTTATACGAACACTGAAGCTTTCTTT.

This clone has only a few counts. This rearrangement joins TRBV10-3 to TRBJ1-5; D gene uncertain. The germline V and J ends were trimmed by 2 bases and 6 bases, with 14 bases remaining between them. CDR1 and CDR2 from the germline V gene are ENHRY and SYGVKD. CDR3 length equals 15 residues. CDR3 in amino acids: CAISESGRAGQPQHF. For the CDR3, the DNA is TGTGCCATCAGTGAGAGCGGGAGGGCAGGTCAGCCCCAGCATTTT.

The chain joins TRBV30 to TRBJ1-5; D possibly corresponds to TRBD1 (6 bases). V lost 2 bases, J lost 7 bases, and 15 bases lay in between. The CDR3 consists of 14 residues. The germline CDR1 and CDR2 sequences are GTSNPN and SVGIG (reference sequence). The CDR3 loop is CAWSRSGGFQPQHF. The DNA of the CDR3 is TGTGCCTGGAGTAGATCGGGGGGCTTCCAGCCCCAGCATTTT.

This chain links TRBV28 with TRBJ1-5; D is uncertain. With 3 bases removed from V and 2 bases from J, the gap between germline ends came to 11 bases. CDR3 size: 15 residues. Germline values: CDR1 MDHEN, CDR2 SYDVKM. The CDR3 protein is CASSLDARGNQPQHF. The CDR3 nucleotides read TGTGCCAGCAGTTTGGACGCCCGGGGCAATCAGCCCCAGCATTTT.

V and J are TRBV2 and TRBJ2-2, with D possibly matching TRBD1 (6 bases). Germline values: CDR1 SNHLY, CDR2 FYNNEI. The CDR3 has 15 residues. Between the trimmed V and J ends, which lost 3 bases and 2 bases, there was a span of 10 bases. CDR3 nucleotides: TGTGCCAGCAGTGAGCAGGGGTTAAACACCGGGGAGCTGTTTTTT. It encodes CASSEQGLNTGELFF.

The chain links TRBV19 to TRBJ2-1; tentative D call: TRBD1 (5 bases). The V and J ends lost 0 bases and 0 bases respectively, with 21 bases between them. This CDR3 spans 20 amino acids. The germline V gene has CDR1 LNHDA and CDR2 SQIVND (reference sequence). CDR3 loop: CASSIERAGSTWSSYNEQFF. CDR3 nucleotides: TGTGCCAGTAGTATAGAAAGGGCAGGGTCGACCTGGAGCTCCTACAATGAGCAGTTCTTC.

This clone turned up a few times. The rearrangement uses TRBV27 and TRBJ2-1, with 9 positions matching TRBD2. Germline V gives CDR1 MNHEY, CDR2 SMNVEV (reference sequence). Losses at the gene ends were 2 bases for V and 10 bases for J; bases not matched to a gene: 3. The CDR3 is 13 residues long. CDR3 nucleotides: TGTGCCAGCAGTTTAGCGGGAGGGTGGGAGCAGTTCTTC. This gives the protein CASSLAGGWEQFF.

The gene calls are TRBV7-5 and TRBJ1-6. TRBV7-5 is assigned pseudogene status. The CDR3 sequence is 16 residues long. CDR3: CARTNIPSSQESPLHF. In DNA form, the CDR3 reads TGTGCCAGAACCAATATCCCGAGTTCCCAAGAGTCACCCCTCCACTTT.

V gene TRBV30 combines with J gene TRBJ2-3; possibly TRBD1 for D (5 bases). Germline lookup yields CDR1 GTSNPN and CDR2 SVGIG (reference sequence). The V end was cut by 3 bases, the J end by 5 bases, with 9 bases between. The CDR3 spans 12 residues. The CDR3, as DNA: TGTGCCTGGAGGCTACAGGTAGATACGCAGTATTTT. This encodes CAWRLQVDTQYF.

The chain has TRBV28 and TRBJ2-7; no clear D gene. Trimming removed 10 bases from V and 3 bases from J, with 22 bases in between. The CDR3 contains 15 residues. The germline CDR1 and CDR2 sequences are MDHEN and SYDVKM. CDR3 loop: CATRKTWAEYYEQYF. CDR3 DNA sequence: TGTGCCACTAGAAAAACCTGGGCGGAATACTACGAGCAGTACTTC.

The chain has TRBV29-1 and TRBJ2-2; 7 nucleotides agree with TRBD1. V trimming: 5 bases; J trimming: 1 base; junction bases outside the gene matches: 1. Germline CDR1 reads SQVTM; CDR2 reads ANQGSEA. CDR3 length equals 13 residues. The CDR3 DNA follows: TGCAGCGTTTCAGGGGGGAACACCGGGGAGCTGTTTTTT. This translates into CSVSGGNTGELFF.